The clone carrying this T cell receptor (beta chain) was observed a single time. The same CDR3 arises from other DNA sequences in this sample as well. Isolated RNA was reverse transcribed into cDNA used as the sequencing template. Generated by immunoSEQ multiplex PCR, the TCRdb table keeps only in-frame clones and is missing some. There are roughly 250,000 clones in the sample; approximately 61% occur only once, and 0.95% to 1.5% lies in the top ten. Alopecia areata patients had lesional scalp punch biopsies and peripheral blood taken from them. Sorting of CD4+ and CD8+ T cells was performed on PBMCs. This sample was included in a study of CD8+ T cells in alopecia areata. In the study overall: Those treated were given oral tofacitinib at 5 to 10 mg twice daily. Tofacitinib continued for 6 to 18 months and was then withheld for 6 months.

This TCR came from a human donor with alopecia areata. The specimen comprised CD4+ T cells sorted from blood, sampled at week 0.

The CDR3 DNA is TGCAGCGTTGAACCGGGGGGAGAGACCCAGTACTTC. It yields the protein CSVEPGGETQYF. V gene TRBV29-1 combines with J gene TRBJ2-5, with 7 bases that match TRBD2. The trim removed 2 bases at V and 4 bases at J, leaving 1 base unmatched. The CDR3 spans 12 residues. Germline values: CDR1 SQVTM, CDR2 ANQGSEA.